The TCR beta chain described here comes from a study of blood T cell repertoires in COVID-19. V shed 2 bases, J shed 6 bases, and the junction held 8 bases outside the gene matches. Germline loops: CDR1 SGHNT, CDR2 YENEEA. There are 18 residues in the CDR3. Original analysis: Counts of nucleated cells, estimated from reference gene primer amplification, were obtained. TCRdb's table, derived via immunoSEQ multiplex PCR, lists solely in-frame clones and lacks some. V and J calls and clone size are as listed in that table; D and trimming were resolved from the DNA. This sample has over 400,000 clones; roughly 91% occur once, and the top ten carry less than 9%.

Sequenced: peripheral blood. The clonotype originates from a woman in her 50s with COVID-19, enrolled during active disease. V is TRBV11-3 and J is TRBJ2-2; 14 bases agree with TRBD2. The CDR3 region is CASSLLPTSGGASGELFF. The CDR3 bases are TGTGCCAGCAGCTTACTCCCGACTAGCGGGGGGGCGTCCGGGGAGCTGTTTTTT. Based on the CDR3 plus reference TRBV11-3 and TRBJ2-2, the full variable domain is EAGVVQSPRYKIIEKKQPVAFWCNPISGHNTLYWYLQNLGQGPELLIRYENEEAVDDSQLPKDRFSAERLKGVDSTLKIQPAELGDSAVYLCASSLLPTSGGASGELFFGEGSRLTVL.